This TCR beta chain emerged from a study of Ad26.COV2.S vaccination and SARS-CoV-2 variants. Treatment given: some 20 received Ad26.COV2.S at low or high dose, single or two shots; about 5 received placebo; per-sample allocation not given. Samples analyzed were those drawn on day 63 after the first vaccine or placebo injection. This CDR3 comprises 17 residues. CDR1 is PRHDT and CDR2 is FYEKMQ in the germline V gene (reference sequence). The V end lost 4 bases, the J end lost 0 bases, and 16 bases lay between the germline ends. Profiled with immunoSEQ multiplex PCR; TCRdb holds only in-frame clones, not every one. This table has about 440,000 clones, around nine tenths appearing once.

Here the sequenced sample was peripheral blood, taken in a trial of Ad26.COV2.S vaccine versus placebo. This receptor was identified in a person aged 18-65 years who received the Ad26.COV2.S COVID-19 vaccine or a placebo. The chain couples TRBV13 to TRBJ2-1; TRBD2 might be the D (5 bases). CDR3 residues: CASSSIWAGDSYNEQFF. The CDR3 region has the DNA TGTGCCAGCAGCTCTATCTGGGCGGGTGACTCCTACAATGAGCAGTTCTTC.